This TCR beta chain was observed in a study of CD8 T cells in Susac syndrome. Reverse transcription of about 0.5 to 1 ug RNA used random hexamers. Amplification of TCR beta CDR3 by immunoSEQ multiplex PCR spanned 54 Vbeta and 13 Jbeta. One entry per CDR3 protein results from TCRdb running MiXCR on the immunoSEQ multiplex PCR reads. The profile shows around 80,000 distinct CDR3 sequences, roughly 90% of them singletons. Stable or active relapsing-remitting multiple sclerosis, untreated and meeting revised McDonald criteria, defined the controls. Trimming took off 7 bases at V and 1 base at J, with 16 bases between the two ends. CDR3 length: 15 residues. Per germline, CDR1 MNHEY and CDR2 SVGEGT.

The specimen sequenced was CD8+ T cells from PBMCs. The chain combines TRBV6-2 or TRBV6-3 with TRBJ1-1; D possibly corresponds to TRBD1 (5 bases). The TCR sequence derives from a human donor with multiple sclerosis. This CDR3 is CASNGLAGWNTEAFF. Here the CDR3 DNA reads TGTGCCAGCAATGGGTTGGCAGGGTGGAACACTGAAGCTTTCTTT.